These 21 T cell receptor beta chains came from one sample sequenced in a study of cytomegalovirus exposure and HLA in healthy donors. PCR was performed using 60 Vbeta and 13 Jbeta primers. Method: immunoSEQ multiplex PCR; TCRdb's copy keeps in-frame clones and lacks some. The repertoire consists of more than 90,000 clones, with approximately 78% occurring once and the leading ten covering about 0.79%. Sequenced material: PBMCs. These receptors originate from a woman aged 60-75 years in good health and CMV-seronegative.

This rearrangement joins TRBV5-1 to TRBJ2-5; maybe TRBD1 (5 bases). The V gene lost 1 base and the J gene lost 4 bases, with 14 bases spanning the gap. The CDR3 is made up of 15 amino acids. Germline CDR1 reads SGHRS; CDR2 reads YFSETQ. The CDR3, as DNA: TGCGCCAGCAGCTTGACCCGGGCAGGGATAGAGACCCAGTACTTC. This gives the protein CASSLTRAGIETQYF.

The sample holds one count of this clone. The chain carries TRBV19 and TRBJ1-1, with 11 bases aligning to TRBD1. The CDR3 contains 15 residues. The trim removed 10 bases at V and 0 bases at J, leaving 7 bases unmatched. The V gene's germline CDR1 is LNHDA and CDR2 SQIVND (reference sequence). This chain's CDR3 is CATVDRGLLNTEAFF. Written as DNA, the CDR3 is TGTGCCACTGTGGACAGGGGGCTTTTGAACACTGAAGCTTTCTTT.

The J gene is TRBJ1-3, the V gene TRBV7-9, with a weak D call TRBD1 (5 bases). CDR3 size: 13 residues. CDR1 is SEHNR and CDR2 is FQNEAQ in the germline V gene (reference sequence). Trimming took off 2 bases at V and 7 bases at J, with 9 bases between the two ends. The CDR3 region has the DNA TGTGCCAGCAGCTTAAGTCGGGGGAACACCATATATTTT. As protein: CASSLSRGNTIYF.

CDR3 in amino acids: CASSESGQGAITGELFF. CDR3 bases: TGTGCCAGCAGTGAATCCGGACAGGGGGCTATCACCGGGGAGCTGTTTTTT. The gene calls are TRBV25-1 and TRBJ2-2; 11 positions agree with TRBD1. V dropped 1 base and J dropped 4; count of bases not matched to a gene: 5. The CDR3 extends over 17 amino acids. The germline gives CDR1 MGHDK, CDR2 SYGVNS.

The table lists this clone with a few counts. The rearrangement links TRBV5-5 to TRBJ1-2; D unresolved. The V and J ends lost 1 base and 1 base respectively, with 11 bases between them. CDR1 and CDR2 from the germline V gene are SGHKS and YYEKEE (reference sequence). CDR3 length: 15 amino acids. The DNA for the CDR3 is TGTGCCAGCAGCTTGCGAGCAGGACTTAACTATGGCTACACCTTC. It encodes CASSLRAGLNYGYTF.

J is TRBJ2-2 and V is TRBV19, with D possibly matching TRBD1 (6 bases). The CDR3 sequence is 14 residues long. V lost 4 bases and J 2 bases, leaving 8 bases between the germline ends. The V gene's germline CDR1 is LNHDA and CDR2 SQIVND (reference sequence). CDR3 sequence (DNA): TGTGCCAGTAGTAGGGACACAAACACCGGGGAGCTGTTTTTT. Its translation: CASSRDTNTGELFF.

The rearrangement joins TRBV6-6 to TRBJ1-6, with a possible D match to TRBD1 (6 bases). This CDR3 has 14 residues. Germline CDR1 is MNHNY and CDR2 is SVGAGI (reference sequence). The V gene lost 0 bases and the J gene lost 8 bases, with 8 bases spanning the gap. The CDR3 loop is CASSYSPGDSPLHF. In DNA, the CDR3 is TGTGCCAGCAGTTACTCGCCAGGGGATTCACCCCTCCACTTT.

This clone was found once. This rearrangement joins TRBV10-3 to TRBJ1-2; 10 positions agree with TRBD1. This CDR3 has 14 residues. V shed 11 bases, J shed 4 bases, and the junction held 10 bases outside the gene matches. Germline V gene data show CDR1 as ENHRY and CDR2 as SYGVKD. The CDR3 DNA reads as TGTGCCCACAGGGGACAGGGGACTCTCTATGGCTACACCTTC. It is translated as CAHRGQGTLYGYTF.

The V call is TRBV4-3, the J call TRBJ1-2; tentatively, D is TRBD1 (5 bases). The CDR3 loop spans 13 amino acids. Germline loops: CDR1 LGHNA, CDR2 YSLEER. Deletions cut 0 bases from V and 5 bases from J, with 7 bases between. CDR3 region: CASSQDGTYGYTF. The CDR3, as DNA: TGCGCCAGCAGCCAAGATGGGACTTATGGCTACACCTTC.

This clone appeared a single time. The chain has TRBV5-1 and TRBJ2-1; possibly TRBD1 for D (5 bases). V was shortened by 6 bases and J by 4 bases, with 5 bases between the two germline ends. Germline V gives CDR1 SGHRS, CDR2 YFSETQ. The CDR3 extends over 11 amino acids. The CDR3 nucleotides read TGCGCCAGCACAGGGTACAATGAGCAGTTCTTC. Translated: CASTGYNEQFF.

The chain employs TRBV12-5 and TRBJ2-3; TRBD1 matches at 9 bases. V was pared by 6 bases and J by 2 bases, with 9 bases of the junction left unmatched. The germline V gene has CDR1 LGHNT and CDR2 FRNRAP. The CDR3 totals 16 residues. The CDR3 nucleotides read TGTGCTAGTGGCGCCGGGACAGGGATCGTCACAGATACGCAGTATTTT. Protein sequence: CASGAGTGIVTDTQYF.

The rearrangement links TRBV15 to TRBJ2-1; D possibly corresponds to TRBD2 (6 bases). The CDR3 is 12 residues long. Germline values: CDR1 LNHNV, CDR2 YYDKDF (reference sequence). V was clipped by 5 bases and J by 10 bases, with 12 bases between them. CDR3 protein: CATSPGGEEQFF. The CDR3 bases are TGTGCCACCAGCCCAGGAGGGGAGGAGCAGTTCTTC.

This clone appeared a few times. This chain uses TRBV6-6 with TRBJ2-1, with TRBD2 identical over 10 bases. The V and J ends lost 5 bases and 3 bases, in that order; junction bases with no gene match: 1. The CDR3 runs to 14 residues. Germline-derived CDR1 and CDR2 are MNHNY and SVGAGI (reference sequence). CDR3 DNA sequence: TGTGCCAGCAGTGTAGCGGGGGGCTACAATGAGCAGTTCTTC. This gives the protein CASSVAGGYNEQFF.

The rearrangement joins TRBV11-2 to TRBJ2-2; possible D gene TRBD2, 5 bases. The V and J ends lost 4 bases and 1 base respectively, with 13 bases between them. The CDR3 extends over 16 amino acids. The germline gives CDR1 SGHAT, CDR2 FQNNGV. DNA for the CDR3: TGTGCCAGCAGCTCGAGCGGTAAAAGGAACACCGGGGAGCTGTTTTTT. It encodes CASSSSGKRNTGELFF.

Here the CDR3 reads CATTISPNTEAFF. The DNA for the CDR3 is TGTGCCACCACGATCAGTCCGAACACTGAAGCTTTCTTT. V and J are TRBV6-5 and TRBJ1-1, with no clear D. V dropped 10 bases and J dropped 1 base, with 13 bases sitting between them. The CDR3 consists of 13 residues. Germline V gene sequence: CDR1 MNHEY, CDR2 SVGAGI.

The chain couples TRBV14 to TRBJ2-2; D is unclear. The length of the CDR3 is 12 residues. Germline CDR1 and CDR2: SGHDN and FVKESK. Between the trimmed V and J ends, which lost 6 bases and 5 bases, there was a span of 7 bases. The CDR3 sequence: CASSQRTGELFF. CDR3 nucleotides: TGTGCCAGCAGTCAGAGGACCGGGGAGCTGTTTTTT.

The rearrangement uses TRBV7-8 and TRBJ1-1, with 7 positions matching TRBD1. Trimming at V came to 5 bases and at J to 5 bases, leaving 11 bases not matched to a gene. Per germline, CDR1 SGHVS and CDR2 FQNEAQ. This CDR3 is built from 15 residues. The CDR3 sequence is CASSAQTGLKTEAFF. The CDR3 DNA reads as TGTGCCAGCAGCGCCCAGACAGGGTTAAAGACTGAAGCTTTCTTT.

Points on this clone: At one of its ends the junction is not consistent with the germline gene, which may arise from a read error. In DNA form, the CDR3 reads TGCGCCAGCAGCAAAGAGGAGCTCCCCTTGCGGGAGACCCAGTACTTC. Amino acids: CASSKEELPLRETQYF. The J gene is TRBJ2-5, the V gene TRBV4-1, with D hard to call. The CDR3 has 16 residues. CDR1 is MGHRA, CDR2 YSYEKL, per germline.

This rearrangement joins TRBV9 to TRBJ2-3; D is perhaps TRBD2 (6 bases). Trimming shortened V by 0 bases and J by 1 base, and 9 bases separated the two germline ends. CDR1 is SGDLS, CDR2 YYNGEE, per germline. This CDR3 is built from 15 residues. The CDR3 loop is CASSVAPSGTDTQYF. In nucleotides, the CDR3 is TGTGCCAGCAGCGTAGCTCCTAGCGGCACAGATACGCAGTATTTT.

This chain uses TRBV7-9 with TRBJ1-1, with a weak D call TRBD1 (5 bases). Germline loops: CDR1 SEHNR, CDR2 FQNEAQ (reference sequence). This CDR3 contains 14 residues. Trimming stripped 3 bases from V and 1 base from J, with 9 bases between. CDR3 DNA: TGTGCCAGCAGCTTTAGCGGACAGAACACTGAAGCTTTCTTT. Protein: CASSFSGQNTEAFF.

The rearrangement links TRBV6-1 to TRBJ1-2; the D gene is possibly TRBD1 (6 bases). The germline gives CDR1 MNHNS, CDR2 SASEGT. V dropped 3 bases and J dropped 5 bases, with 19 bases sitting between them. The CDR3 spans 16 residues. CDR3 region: CASSDFMTGDPYGYTF. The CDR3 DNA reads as TGTGCCAGCAGTGACTTTATGACAGGAGATCCTTATGGCTACACCTTC.